The clone carrying this T cell receptor (beta chain) was recorded once. Repertoires were generated with immunoSEQ multiplex PCR, while TCRdb's copy carries only in-frame clones and drops some. The data show around 68,000 clones, roughly 95% seen once. The data originate from a study of shared T cell receptors in the human thymus. Trimming took 5 bases from V and 0 from J; bases not matched to a gene: 9. Germline CDR1 and CDR2: SGHTA and FQGNSA. This CDR3 has 16 amino acids. The clonotype was recovered from a human donor. The chain recombines TRBV7-2 with TRBJ2-7; 8 bases match TRBD2. The sample taken for sequencing was thymocytes. The CDR3 coding sequence is TGTGCCAGCAGCGCCTGGCGGGGGGAGGGCTCCTACGAGCAGTACTTC. It specifies CASSAWRGEGSYEQYF.